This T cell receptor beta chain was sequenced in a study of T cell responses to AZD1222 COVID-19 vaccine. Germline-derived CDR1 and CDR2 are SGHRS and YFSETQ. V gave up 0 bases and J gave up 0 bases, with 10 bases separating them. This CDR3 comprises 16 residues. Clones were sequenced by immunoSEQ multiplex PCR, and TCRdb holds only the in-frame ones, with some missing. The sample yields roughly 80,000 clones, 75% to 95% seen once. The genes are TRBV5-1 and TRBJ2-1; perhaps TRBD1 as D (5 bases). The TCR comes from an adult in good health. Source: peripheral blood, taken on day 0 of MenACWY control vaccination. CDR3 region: CASSLEGAYSYNEQFF. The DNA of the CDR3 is TGCGCCAGCAGCTTGGAAGGGGCCTACTCCTACAATGAGCAGTTCTTC.